Listed below are T cell receptor beta chains from one sample, sequenced in a study of T cells in Graves' hyperthyroidism and ophthalmopathy. TCRdb analysed the multiplex PCR reads with MiXCR anew, one entry per CDR3 protein. The sample shows 650,000 to 700,000 distinct CDR3 sequences, 15% to 20% of them seen only once. Sequenced sample: blood. These receptors were collected from a man between 50 and 59 years old with Graves' hyperthyroidism. The CDR3 runs from the conserved cysteine through the conserved F or W. A D gene is named only where the DNA matches it firmly. Clone size is shown for a subset of rows, as once, few, many or a class of expanded clone.

TRBJ2-1	TRBD2	.	TRBV28	CASSLYVSSGNEQFF	TGTGCCAGCAGTTTATACGTTTCTAGCGGAAATGAGCAGTTCTTC
TRBJ1-6	.	.	TRBV7-8	CASSWGQGSSPLHF	TGTGCCAGCAGCTGGGGGCAGGGGAGTTCACCCCTCCACTTT
TRBJ2-5	TRBD1	.	TRBV19	CASSSHRTGDQETQYF	TGTGCCAGTAGTAGCCACCGGACAGGGGACCAAGAGACCCAGTACTTC
TRBJ2-7	.	.	TRBV15	CATARDQSYNEQYF	TGTGCCACTGCTAGGGACCAGAGCTACAATGAGCAGTACTTC
TRBJ2-3	.	few	TRBV20-1	CRVASSTDTQYF	TGCAGAGTAGCGTCTAGCACAGATACGCAGTATTTT
TRBJ2-2	.	many	TRBV7-3	CASSLNTNTGELFF	TGTGCCAGCAGCTTAAACACTAACACCGGGGAGCTGTTTTTT
TRBJ2-7	TRBD1	once	TRBV28	CASETGTGFNYEQYF	TGTGCCAGCGAAACCGGGACAGGGTTCAACTACGAGCAGTACTTC
TRBJ2-4	.	.	TRBV7-2	CASSQRGIAKNIQYF	TGTGCCAGCAGCCAAAGGGGGATAGCCAAAAACATTCAGTACTTC
TRBJ2-1	TRBD1	many	TRBV6-1	CASSAGQGNFNEQFF	TGTGCCAGCAGCGCTGGACAGGGGAACTTCAATGAGCAGTTCTTC
TRBJ2-7	.	.	TRBV7-2	CASKNPSYEQYF	TGTGCCAGCAAAAACCCCTCCTACGAGCAGTACTTC
TRBJ2-7	TRBD2	few	TRBV6-2/TRBV6-3	CATLTTSVSYEQYF	TGTGCCACCCTAACCACTAGCGTTTCCTACGAGCAGTACTTC
TRBJ2-5	.	many	TRBV2	CASSDTRTGEETQYF	TGTGCCAGCAGTGATACTCGGACCGGAGAAGAGACCCAGTACTTC
TRBJ2-7	.	many	TRBV28	CASSPSLGARYEQYF	TGTGCCAGCAGTCCATCACTGGGGGCTCGATACGAGCAGTACTTC
TRBJ2-1	.	many	TRBV11-2	CASSFNPRPSFSYNEQFF	TGTGCCAGCAGCTTTAATCCCCGCCCCAGTTTCTCCTACAATGAGCAGTTCTTC